One sample yielded the 13 T cell receptor beta chains listed below, sequenced in a study of T cell responses to AZD1222 COVID-19 vaccine. Some clones are missing from TCRdb's copy, which holds only in-frame ones; the method was immunoSEQ multiplex PCR. The table shows more than 95,000 clones, with 88% occurring only once. The sequencing used peripheral blood, collected on day 0 of AZD1222 vaccination. These receptors originate from an adult in good health.

V gene TRBV7-8 combines with J gene TRBJ2-7; tentatively, D is TRBD2 (6 bases). This CDR3 spans 15 amino acids. CDR1 is SGHVS, CDR2 FQNEAQ, per germline. V lost 1 base, J lost 6 bases, and 16 bases lay in between. As DNA, the CDR3 is TGTGCCAGCAGCTTAGGGACCGGGGGTGACAGCGAGCAGTACTTC. This gives the protein CASSLGTGGDSEQYF.

The chain employs TRBV6-1 and TRBJ2-3; TRBD2 aligns across 10 bases. Germline CDR1 MNHNS, CDR2 SASEGT. This CDR3 region has 16 residues. V shed 1 base, J shed 0 bases, and the junction held 1 base outside the gene matches. CDR3 in amino acids: CASSEEAGGSTDTQYF. The DNA for the CDR3 is TGTGCCAGCAGTGAAGAAGCGGGGGGGAGCACAGATACGCAGTATTTT.

This clone was recorded only once. The V gene is TRBV5-8, the J gene TRBJ2-2; unclear D gene. This CDR3 is 16 amino acids long. V shed 0 bases and J shed 6 bases, with 15 bases lying between them. Germline-derived CDR1 and CDR2 are SGHTS and YDEGEE. The CDR3 sequence: CASSLVWRSAAGELFF. CDR3 coding DNA: TGTGCCAGCAGCTTGGTTTGGCGCTCGGCGGCCGGGGAGCTGTTTTTT.

V gene TRBV11-3 combines with J gene TRBJ2-7; TRBD1 is a possible D gene (6 bases). The CDR3 runs to 17 residues. Looked up from germline, CDR1 is SGHNT and CDR2 is YENEEA. V shed 5 bases and J shed 2 bases, with 22 bases lying between them. The CDR3, as DNA: TGTGCCAGCAGCGCCAACACGGTCGTGGGGGCAGCCTACGAGCAGTACTTC. Its protein is CASSANTVVGAAYEQYF. Full variable domain (rest looked up from reference TRBV11-3 and TRBJ2-7): EAGVVQSPRYKIIEKKQPVAFWCNPISGHNTLYWYLQNLGQGPELLIRYENEEAVDDSQLPKDRFSAERLKGVDSTLKIQPAELGDSAVYLCASSANTVVGAAYEQYFGPGTRLTVT.

The CDR3 region has the DNA TGTGCCAGCTCAGTCGGACTAGCGGTCTACGAGCAGTACTTC. Protein product: CASSVGLAVYEQYF. J is TRBJ2-7 and V is TRBV18; 10 nucleotides match TRBD2. There are 14 residues in the CDR3. Trimming removed 5 bases from V and 3 bases from J; junction bases left unmatched: 4. Germline loops: CDR1 KGHSH, CDR2 LQKENI. Complete variable domain (other parts from reference TRBV18 and TRBJ2-7): NAGVMQNPRHLVRRRGQEARLRCSPMKGHSHVYWYRQLPEEGLKFMVYLQKENIIDESGMPKERFSAEFPKEGPSILRIQQVVRGDSAAYFCASSVGLAVYEQYFGPGTRLTVT.

This chain links TRBV19 with TRBJ1-1, with 8 bases fitting TRBD1. Germline assignment: CDR1 LNHDA and CDR2 SQIVND (reference sequence). The CDR3 spans 16 residues. V gave up 7 bases and J gave up 2 bases; unmatched junction bases: 12. CDR3 in DNA: TGTGCCAGTACCGCTACCCGGACAGGGAGAAACACTGAAGCTTTCTTT. Translated, it gives CASTATRTGRNTEAFF.

The CDR3 spells CASSSNRMGAFF. CDR3 in DNA: TGTGCCAGCAGCTCGAATAGGATGGGGGCTTTCTTT. The gene calls are TRBV11-2 and TRBJ1-1; no clear D. This CDR3 comprises 12 residues. Germline assignment: CDR1 SGHAT and CDR2 FQNNGV. V was clipped by 4 bases and J by 11 bases, with 14 bases between them.

The chain joins TRBV11-2 to TRBJ2-7; D possibly uses TRBD1 or TRBD2 (5 bases each). CDR1 and CDR2 (germline): SGHAT, FQNNGV. This CDR3 spans 14 amino acids. The germline V and J ends were trimmed by 3 bases and 2 bases, with 11 bases remaining between them. Here the CDR3 reads CASSFLPGPYEQYF. The CDR3 nucleotides are TGTGCCAGCAGCTTCCTCCCGGGACCCTACGAGCAGTACTTC.

The chain employs TRBV5-6 and TRBJ2-6, with D hard to call. The CDR3 has 17 residues. Germline V gene sequence: CDR1 SGHDT, CDR2 YYEEEE. The V gene lost 4 bases and the J gene lost 2 bases, with 16 bases spanning the gap. CDR3 region: CASSPGPPRPGANVLTF. DNA of the CDR3: TGTGCCAGCAGCCCGGGCCCACCACGCCCTGGGGCCAACGTCCTGACTTTC.

The chain has TRBV27 and TRBJ2-3; D remains ambiguous. This CDR3 comprises 17 residues. Trimming stripped 2 bases from V and 4 bases from J, with 19 bases between. Germline CDR1 is MNHEY and CDR2 is SMNVEV (reference sequence). The CDR3 here is CASSLKVPLLVSDTQYF. The DNA of the CDR3 is TGTGCCAGCAGTTTAAAGGTCCCTTTGCTAGTATCAGATACGCAGTATTTT.

This chain joins TRBV28 and TRBJ1-1; no reliable D call. CDR1 and CDR2 (germline): MDHEN, SYDVKM. This CDR3 is 14 amino acids long. Trimming removed 3 bases at V and 2 bases at J, with 10 bases between. The DNA for the CDR3 is TGTGCCAGCAGTTTTATGCTCGCCAACACTGAAGCTTTCTTT. Translation: CASSFMLANTEAFF.

The J gene is TRBJ2-2, the V gene TRBV12-3 or TRBV12-4; tentatively, D is TRBD1 (6 bases). V lost 5 bases and J lost 5, with 9 bases in between. There are 13 residues in the CDR3. CDR3 region: CASSPTGTGELFF. The CDR3 DNA is TGTGCCAGCAGTCCCACAGGGACCGGGGAGCTGTTTTTT.

This chain links TRBV19 with TRBJ2-1; D gene unclear. Germline loops: CDR1 LNHDA, CDR2 SQIVND (reference sequence). This CDR3 region has 15 residues. The V and J ends lost 0 bases and 0 bases respectively, with 6 bases between them. CDR3 region: CASSIDSPSYNEQFF. The DNA of the CDR3 is TGTGCCAGTAGTATAGATTCCCCCTCCTACAATGAGCAGTTCTTC.